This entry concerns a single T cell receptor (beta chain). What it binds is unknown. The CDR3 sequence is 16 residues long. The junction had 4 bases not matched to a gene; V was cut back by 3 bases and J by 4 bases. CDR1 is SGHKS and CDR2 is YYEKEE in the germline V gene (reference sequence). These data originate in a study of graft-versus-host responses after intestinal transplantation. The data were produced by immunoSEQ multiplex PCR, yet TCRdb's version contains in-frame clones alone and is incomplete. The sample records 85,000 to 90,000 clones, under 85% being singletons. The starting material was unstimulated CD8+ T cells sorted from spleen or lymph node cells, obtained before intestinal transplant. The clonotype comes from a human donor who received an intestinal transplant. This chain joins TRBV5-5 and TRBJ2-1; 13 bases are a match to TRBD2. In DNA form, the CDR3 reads TGTGCCAGCAGCTGGGGACTAGCGGGAACGTACAATGAGCAGTTCTTC. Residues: CASSWGLAGTYNEQFF.